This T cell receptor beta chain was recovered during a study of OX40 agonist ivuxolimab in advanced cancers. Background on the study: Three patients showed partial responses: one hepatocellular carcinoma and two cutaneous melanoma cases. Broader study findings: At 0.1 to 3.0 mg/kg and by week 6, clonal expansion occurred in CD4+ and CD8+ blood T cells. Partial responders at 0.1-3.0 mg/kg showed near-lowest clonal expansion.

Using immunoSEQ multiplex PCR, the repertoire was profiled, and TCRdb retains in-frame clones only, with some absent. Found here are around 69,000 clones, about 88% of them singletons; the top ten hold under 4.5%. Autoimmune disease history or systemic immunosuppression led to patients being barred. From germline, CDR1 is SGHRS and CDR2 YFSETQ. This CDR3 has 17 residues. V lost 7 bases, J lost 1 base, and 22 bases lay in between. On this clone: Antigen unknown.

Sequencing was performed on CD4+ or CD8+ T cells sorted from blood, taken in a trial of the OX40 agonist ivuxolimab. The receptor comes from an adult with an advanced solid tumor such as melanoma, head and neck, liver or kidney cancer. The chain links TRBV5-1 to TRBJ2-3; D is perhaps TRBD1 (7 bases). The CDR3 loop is CASGSKQGGYRTDTQYF. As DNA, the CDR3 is TGCGCCAGCGGGTCCAAGCAGGGGGGATACCGCACAGATACGCAGTATTTT.